There are a few counts of the clone carrying this TCR beta chain. Its antigen remains unidentified. This sample was taken from a study of blood T cells in healthy people across ages. Next came a second PCR, run for roughly 6 to 11 cycles, which used a sample-barcoded 5' primer along with a J-beta primer mix. The template-switch adaptor was a 5' adaptor with 12 random nucleotides. It tagged each cDNA molecule. TCRdb redid the calling of the 5' RACE reads with MiXCR, one entry per CDR3 protein. The data hold 550,000 to 750,000 distinct CDR3 sequences, with over 20% observed a single time. Ranging in age from roughly 6 to 95, the donors were healthy Caucasian individuals from Russia. General study points: PBMCs went unsorted, and a conclusive naive versus antigen-experienced comparison was therefore prevented. As naive T cell percentage varied, TCR beta diversity correlated strongly with it.

The TCR sequence derives from a man aged 70 or older in good health. What was sequenced was blood.

The CDR3 sequence: CASSPGGMGYGYTF. The CDR3, as DNA: TGCGCCAGCAGCCCGGGGGGGATGGGGTATGGCTACACCTTC. The chain carries TRBV5-1 and TRBJ1-2; possible D gene TRBD1, 5 bases. The CDR3 spans 14 residues. Trimming left V 4 bases short and J 5 bases short, with 15 bases between. Germline V gene data show CDR1 as SGHRS and CDR2 as YFSETQ. Full variable domain (missing parts from reference TRBV5-1 and TRBJ1-2): KAGVTQTPRYLIKTRGQQVTLSCSPISGHRSVSWYQQTPGQGLQFLFEYFSETQRNKGNFPGRFSGRQFSNSRSEMNVSTLELGDSALYLCASSPGGMGYGYTFGSGTRLTVV.